What follows are 3 T cell receptor beta chains derived from one specimen sequenced in a study of Ad26.COV2.S vaccination and SARS-CoV-2 variants. Profiled with immunoSEQ multiplex PCR; TCRdb holds only in-frame clones, not every one. The sample includes approximately 240,000 clones, roughly 90% of them seen just once. Described treatment: some 20 received Ad26.COV2.S at low or high dose, single or two shots; a few received placebo; per-sample allocation not given. At day 63 after the first vaccine or placebo injection, samples were drawn. Source: peripheral blood, taken in a trial of Ad26.COV2.S vaccine versus placebo. The receptors here all came from a person aged 18 to 59 who received the Ad26.COV2.S COVID-19 vaccine or a placebo.

The DNA for the CDR3 is TGTGCCAGCAGCTTACGGGCAGGGTCCTACAATGAGCAGTTCTTC. Its protein is CASSLRAGSYNEQFF. The chain combines TRBV7-2 with TRBJ2-1; a weak D match, TRBD1 (5 bases). Germline CDR1 reads SGHTA; CDR2 reads FQGNSA. The CDR3 covers 15 residues. Trimming pared 2 bases from V and 1 base from J, leaving 9 bases between.

Details on this clone: At one boundary the junction diverges from the germline segment, which might be a read error. J is TRBJ2-1 and V is TRBV19; unclear D gene. The CDR3 is 11 amino acids. Germline V CDR1 and CDR2: LNHDA, SQIVND (reference sequence). The CDR3 DNA is TGTGCCACTAGTGTCGCCAATGAGCAGTTCTTC. Protein sequence: CATSVANEQFF. The whole variable domain, filled in from reference TRBV19 and TRBJ2-1, reads DGGITQSPKYLFRKEGQNVTLSCEQNLNHDAMYWYRQDPGQGLRLIYYSQIVNDFQKGDIAEGYSVSREKKESFPLTVTSAQKNPTAFYLCATSVANEQFFGPGTRLTVL.

The rearrangement uses TRBV10-3 and TRBJ2-2; D might be TRBD1 (6 bases). V was pared by 10 bases and J by 0 bases, with 12 bases between. The CDR3 is made up of 14 amino acids. Germline CDR1 reads ENHRY; CDR2 reads SYGVKD. The CDR3 sequence is CATYRDANTGELFF. The DNA for the CDR3 is TGTGCCACATACAGGGACGCGAACACCGGGGAGCTGTTTTTT.